A single sample gave rise to the 13 T cell receptor beta chains below, sequenced in a study of cytomegalovirus exposure and HLA in healthy donors. TCRdb's table, derived via immunoSEQ multiplex PCR, lists solely in-frame clones and lacks some. The sample comprises 98,000 or so clones, under 97% of which are singletons, and 0.67% rests with the top ten. Sequenced: PBMCs. The receptors were gathered from a woman between 18 and 30 years old in good health and CMV-seronegative.

The chain employs TRBV4-3 and TRBJ2-7; 7 nucleotides align to TRBD1. CDR3 length: 18 amino acids. V lost 0 bases to trimming and J lost 3 bases; unmatched junction nucleotides: 14. Germline lookup yields CDR1 LGHNA and CDR2 YSLEER. Here the CDR3 reads CASSQDPTTPTGSYEQYF. The CDR3 region has the DNA TGCGCCAGCAGCCAAGATCCCACCACCCCGACAGGGAGCTACGAGCAGTACTTC.

CDR3 bases: TGCGCCAGCAGCCGGGGCAAGGGAGGCGGGAGAGGCACTGAAGCTTTCTTT. This gives the protein CASSRGKGGGRGTEAFF. The V gene is TRBV4-1, the J gene TRBJ1-1; TRBD1 is a possible D gene (5 bases). The V end was cut by 4 bases, the J end by 4 bases, with 22 bases between. Germline values: CDR1 MGHRA, CDR2 YSYEKL. This CDR3 contains 17 residues.

The V gene is TRBV14, the J gene TRBJ2-1, with D maybe TRBD2 (6 bases). V was pared by 1 base and J by 0 bases, with 13 bases between. Looked up from germline, CDR1 is SGHDN and CDR2 is FVKESK. This CDR3 comprises 17 residues. Here the CDR3 DNA reads TGTGCCAGCAGCCAAGTGGGGGGAGCGAGCTCCTACAATGAGCAGTTCTTC. This codes for CASSQVGGASSYNEQFF.

This chain uses TRBV7-6 with TRBJ2-2; possible D gene TRBD2, 5 bases. Trimming took 2 bases from V and 6 from J, leaving 10 bases between them. Germline V gene data show CDR1 as SGHVS and CDR2 as FNYEAQ. The CDR3 runs 14 residues. The DNA of the CDR3 is TGTGCCAGCAGCTTAACGGGGAGTCCCGGGGAGCTGTTTTTT. This translates into CASSLTGSPGELFF. Full variable domain (missing parts from reference TRBV7-6 and TRBJ2-2): GAGVSQSPRYKVTKRGQDVALRCDPISGHVSLYWYRQALGQGPEFLTYFNYEAQQDKSGLPNDRFSAERPEGSISTLTIQRTEQRDSAMYRCASSLTGSPGELFFGEGSRLTVL.

V gene TRBV6-5 combines with J gene TRBJ2-5, with 7 bases identical to TRBD2. The CDR3 is made up of 15 amino acids. The germline V gene has CDR1 MNHEY and CDR2 SVGAGI. With 4 bases clipped from V and 5 bases from J, the junction kept 10 bases outside the gene matches. The CDR3: CASSSMTSSAETQYF. In DNA form, the CDR3 reads TGTGCCAGCAGTTCAATGACTAGCTCGGCGGAGACCCAGTACTTC.

This clone was observed once. This rearrangement joins TRBV6-6 to TRBJ2-3, with a possible D match to TRBD2 (6 bases). Germline V gene data show CDR1 as MNHNY and CDR2 as SVGAGI (reference sequence). V was pared by 5 bases and J by 10 bases, with 13 bases between. This CDR3 comprises 12 residues. The CDR3 here is CASSGGVAAQYF. In DNA form, the CDR3 reads TGTGCCAGCAGTGGCGGGGTGGCAGCGCAGTATTTT.

The V and J genes are TRBV2 and TRBJ1-3; TRBD1 matches 8 bases. Germline assignment: CDR1 SNHLY and CDR2 FYNNEI. The CDR3 is made up of 17 amino acids. V dropped 6 bases and J dropped 0; count of bases not matched to a gene: 10. The CDR3 bases are TGTGCCAGCAGCAATCTGGACAGGGATCGCTCTGGAAACACCATATATTTT. It yields the protein CASSNLDRDRSGNTIYF.

CDR3 region: CASSFPRGTVVSGELFF. The CDR3 region has the DNA TGTGCCAGCAGTTTTCCCCGAGGCACGGTAGTCTCCGGGGAGCTGTTTTTT. The gene calls are TRBV28 and TRBJ2-2; no definite D call. The V end lost 3 bases, the J end lost 6 bases, and 20 bases lay between the germline ends. The CDR3 sequence is 17 residues long. Germline CDR1 reads MDHEN; CDR2 reads SYDVKM.

J is TRBJ2-3 and V is TRBV7-6, with D tentatively TRBD2 (6 bases). There are 14 residues in the CDR3. CDR1 and CDR2 (germline): SGHVS, FNYEAQ. Trimming removed 1 base at V and 4 bases at J, with 9 bases between. CDR3 sequence (DNA): TGTGCCAGCAGCTTAGTACTAGCCCCAGATACGCAGTATTTT. Residues: CASSLVLAPDTQYF.

This clone came up once. This chain joins TRBV5-1 and TRBJ1-1; unclear D gene. V was clipped by 4 bases and J by 3 bases, with 16 bases between them. The V gene's germline CDR1 is SGHRS and CDR2 YFSETQ. CDR3 length: 15 amino acids. The CDR3 DNA sequence: TGCGCCAGCAGCATGAACAGCCACACCCACACTGAAGCTTTCTTT. This encodes CASSMNSHTHTEAFF.

V usage is TRBV30 and J usage is TRBJ1-1, with a weak D call TRBD1 (6 bases). Germline V lookup: CDR1 GTSNPN, CDR2 SVGIG (reference sequence). Trimming stripped 2 bases from V and 4 bases from J, with 20 bases between. CDR3 size: 16 residues. The CDR3: CAWSIQRGRGGTEAFF. The CDR3 nucleotides are TGTGCCTGGAGTATCCAGCGGGGCAGGGGAGGCACTGAAGCTTTCTTT.

The rearrangement joins TRBV2 to TRBJ2-1; TRBD2 aligns across 7 bases. CDR3 length equals 16 residues. CDR1 and CDR2 from the germline V gene are SNHLY and FYNNEI. J was trimmed by 3 bases and V by 3 bases; bases with no gene match: 8. The CDR3 protein is CASSELRGGNYNEQFF. The CDR3 DNA sequence: TGTGCCAGCAGTGAGTTGCGCGGGGGAAACTACAATGAGCAGTTCTTC. The full variable domain, its missing parts supplied by reference TRBV2 and TRBJ2-1, is EPEVTQTPSHQVTQMGQEVILRCVPISNHLYFYWYRQILGQKVEFLVSFYNNEISEKSEIFDDQFSVERPDGSNFTLKIRSTKLEDSAMYFCASSELRGGNYNEQFFGPGTRLTVL.

The chain combines TRBV5-1 with TRBJ2-2; 8 nucleotides match TRBD1. After removal of 4 bases from V and 5 bases from J, the junction contained 7 bases not matched to a gene. The CDR3 is made up of 15 amino acids. CDR1 and CDR2 (germline): SGHRS, YFSETQ. The CDR3 bases are TGCGCCAGCAGCATGCCGGGACAGGAAACCGGGGAGCTGTTTTTT. Its protein product is CASSMPGQETGELFF.